The 18 T cell receptor beta chains presented below share a single source sample, sequenced in a study of blood T cell repertoires in COVID-19. Sequenced by immunoSEQ multiplex PCR; TCRdb stores in-frame clones only, minus some. The sample records about 140,000 clones, 80% to 85% being singletons. Specimen: PBMCs or T cells enriched from blood (not recorded which). Source of these receptors: a man aged 40-49 years with acute COVID-19.

The CDR3 protein is CASSRTGRDEAFF. The CDR3 coding sequence is TGTGCCAGCAGTCGTACAGGGAGGGATGAAGCTTTCTTT. V gene TRBV7-2 combines with J gene TRBJ1-1; D possibly corresponds to TRBD1 (6 bases). Trimming took 6 bases from V and 7 from J, leaving 15 bases between them. Germline CDR1 and CDR2: SGHTA and FQGNSA. The CDR3 covers 13 residues.

CDR3 DNA sequence: TGTGCCAGCAGCTTAGCCCCGTTTTCCTACAATGAGCAGTTCTTC. Translation gives CASSLAPFSYNEQFF. The V gene is TRBV7-8, the J gene TRBJ2-1; D not resolved. This CDR3 contains 15 residues. Germline V CDR1 and CDR2: SGHVS, FQNEAQ. Trimming removed 0 bases at V and 1 base at J, with 7 bases between.

V and J are TRBV29-1 and TRBJ1-3, with 9 bases matching TRBD1. This CDR3 spans 14 amino acids. Unmatched junction bases numbered 4, after V lost 6 bases and J lost 1 base. In germline, CDR1 is SQVTM, CDR2 ANQGSEA. The CDR3 is CSVLGTGSGNTIYF. The CDR3 DNA follows: TGCAGCGTCTTAGGGACAGGGTCTGGAAACACCATATATTTT.

The chain employs TRBV4-2 and TRBJ1-1, with 11 bases matching TRBD1. After removal of 1 base from V and 9 bases from J, the junction contained 7 bases not matched to a gene. The V gene's germline CDR1 is LGHNA and CDR2 YNFKEQ. This CDR3 spans 15 amino acids. The CDR3 reads CASSQGTGGDSKAFF. As DNA, the CDR3 is TGTGCCAGCAGCCAAGGGACAGGGGGCGATTCAAAAGCTTTCTTT.

A single count supports this clone. This chain joins TRBV15 and TRBJ2-1, with D possibly TRBD1 on 6 matching bases. V gave up 6 bases and J gave up 4 bases, with 10 bases separating them. The CDR3 is 13 amino acids. In germline, CDR1 is LNHNV, CDR2 YYDKDF (reference sequence). The CDR3 region is CATRGTGYNEQFF. The DNA for the CDR3 is TGTGCCACCAGAGGTACAGGGTACAATGAGCAGTTCTTC.

The V call is TRBV28, the J call TRBJ1-5; TRBD1 might be the D (5 bases). The V end was cut by 8 bases, the J end by 4 bases, with 27 bases between. CDR1 and CDR2 from the germline V gene are MDHEN and SYDVKM. The CDR3 is 18 residues long. The CDR3 coding sequence is TGTGCCAGCTTAGCCAGGGCATCGCATTCACAGTGGAATCAGCCCCAGCATTTT. Translated: CASLARASHSQWNQPQHF.

The rearrangement links TRBV12-3 or TRBV12-4 to TRBJ1-4; D not resolved. V shed 6 bases and J shed 8 bases, with 13 bases lying between them. This CDR3 comprises 13 residues. In DNA, the CDR3 is TGTGCCAGCAGCCCAGTCCGATCCGAAAAACTGTTTTTT. Translation gives CASSPVRSEKLFF.

This chain uses TRBV6-2 or TRBV6-3 with TRBJ1-1; 7 bases agree with TRBD1. The CDR3 sequence is 13 residues long. Looked up from germline, CDR1 is MNHEY and CDR2 is SVGEGT. J lost 9 bases, V lost 6 bases, and 10 bases had no gene match. CDR3 coding DNA: TGTGCCAGCAGCCATCTGACAGGGCGAAAAGCTTTCTTT. Protein: CASSHLTGRKAFF.

The gene calls are TRBV28 and TRBJ1-1; TRBD1 might be the D (5 bases). Germline values: CDR1 MDHEN, CDR2 SYDVKM. Trimming left V 3 bases short and J 3 bases short, with 17 bases between. The CDR3 loop spans 16 amino acids. In nucleotides, the CDR3 is TGTGCCAGCAGTTTTGCGGGGGTGAGTACGGACACTGAAGCTTTCTTT. It encodes CASSFAGVSTDTEAFF.

The chain uses TRBV7-7 and TRBJ2-5, with TRBD2 matching over 11 bases. V shed 4 bases, J shed 7 bases, and the junction held 2 bases outside the gene matches. The CDR3 consists of 13 residues. Per germline, CDR1 SSHAT and CDR2 FNYEAQ (reference sequence). The CDR3 DNA sequence: TGTGCCAGCAGCTCCGGGACTAGCGGGACCCAGTACTTC. Its protein product is CASSSGTSGTQYF.

This clone was seen just once. The rearrangement joins TRBV15 to TRBJ1-5, with 8 bases identical to TRBD1. Trimming at V came to 2 bases and at J to 4 bases, leaving 4 bases not matched to a gene. The CDR3 runs to 15 residues. The V gene's germline CDR1 is LNHNV and CDR2 YYDKDF (reference sequence). CDR3 bases: TGTGCCACCAGCAGACAGGGGGCGAGGAATCAGCCCCAGCATTTT. Amino acid sequence: CATSRQGARNQPQHF.

The chain couples TRBV6-5 to TRBJ1-3; 10 positions agree with TRBD1. CDR1 is MNHEY and CDR2 is SVGAGI in the germline V gene. V shed 8 bases, J shed 7 bases, and the junction held 11 bases outside the gene matches. This CDR3 has 15 amino acids. CDR3 DNA: TGTGCCAGCCGGGACAGGGGAAGTTTTCGGAACACCATATATTTT. Protein: CASRDRGSFRNTIYF.

The rearrangement joins TRBV28 to TRBJ1-4; no reliable D call. V was shortened by 2 bases and J by 4 bases, with 14 bases between the two germline ends. Germline loops: CDR1 MDHEN, CDR2 SYDVKM. There are 16 residues in the CDR3. CDR3 region: CASSLTGKEGNEKLFF. For the CDR3, the DNA is TGTGCCAGCAGTTTAACCGGGAAGGAAGGTAATGAAAAACTGTTTTTT.

This chain connects TRBV18 to TRBJ1-5; D may be TRBD1 (6 bases). V dropped 4 bases and J dropped 0 bases, with 10 bases sitting between them. The germline V gene encodes CDR1 KGHSH and CDR2 LQKENI. The CDR3 sequence is 15 residues long. The CDR3 region is CASSQRQASNQPQHF. Here the CDR3 DNA reads TGTGCCAGCTCACAGCGACAGGCTAGCAATCAGCCCCAGCATTTT.

Here the CDR3 DNA reads TGTGCCTGGAGTTCAGCCCGGGGGTTAGGCGGCAATCAGCCCCAGCATTTT. Translated, it gives CAWSSARGLGGNQPQHF. The chain combines TRBV30 with TRBJ1-5; D may be TRBD1 (5 bases). The CDR3 contains 17 residues. Germline loops: CDR1 GTSNPN, CDR2 SVGIG (reference sequence). V lost 2 bases to trimming and J lost 2 bases, with 19 bases between them.

This chain joins TRBV3-1 (or the pseudogene TRBV3-2) and TRBJ1-2; 7 positions match TRBD1. The CDR3 is 17 residues long. In germline, CDR1 is LGHDT, CDR2 YNNKEL (reference sequence). V shed 0 bases and J 4 bases; nucleotides not matched to a gene: 11. As DNA, the CDR3 is TGTGCCAGCAGCCAAGATAGGACAGGCAGGGCCCGCTATGGCTACACCTTC. Amino acid sequence: CASSQDRTGRARYGYTF.

V gene TRBV21-1 combines with J gene TRBJ2-5; the table's D call of TRBD2 was not tested on the DNA. TRBV21-1 is an annotated pseudogene. This CDR3 is 15 amino acids long. In nucleotides, the CDR3 is TGTGCCAGCAGCAAAGAATCGGGCGGGGGAGAGACCCAGTACTTC. Protein product: CASSKESGGGETQYF.

The V gene is TRBV3-1 (or the pseudogene TRBV3-2), the J gene TRBJ1-1; 7 bases map to TRBD1. V dropped 6 bases and J dropped 7; count of bases not matched to a gene: 17. This CDR3 has 16 residues. Looked up from germline, CDR1 is LGHDT and CDR2 is YNNKEL (reference sequence). The CDR3 reads CASSRSRTGRGLEAFF. The CDR3 DNA is TGTGCCAGCAGTCGATCTCGGACAGGCCGCGGCCTTGAAGCTTTCTTT.